Below, 21 T cell receptor beta chains from the same sample are listed, as sequenced in a study of T cells in Graves' hyperthyroidism and ophthalmopathy (dated by TCRdb to the late 2010s). Libraries came from multiplex PCR. The sequencer listed for this sample is Illumina HiSeq 2000. The TCR beta CDR3 regions were amplified from RNA transcripts. For the first round of RT-PCR on the TCR CDR3, the HTBI primer set was used together with the Qiagen OneStep RT-PCR kit. In TCRdb, the public reads were trimmed at Q25 with fastp and aligned with MiXCR, with productive beta chains retained. Each record represents a unique CDR3 protein, reported with the most common genes and DNA among its rows. In all, the sample holds roughly 500,000 distinct CDR3 sequences, and 40% to 50% of those were seen once. In total, the top ten clones hold about 40% of the sample. The source material was peripheral blood or thyroid tissue (not recorded which). These receptor sequences come from an adult woman with Graves' disease, either hyperthyroidism or ophthalmopathy (not recorded which).

The CDR3 nucleotides are TGCGCCAGCAGTGGCAGGGTGAACACCGGGGAGCTGTTTTTT. Translating it yields CASSGRVNTGELFF. This chain uses TRBV10-1 with TRBJ2-2; D is perhaps TRBD1 (5 bases). There are 14 residues in the CDR3. CDR1 is WNHNN and CDR2 is SYGVQD in the germline V gene (reference sequence). V lost 4 bases to trimming and J lost 1 base, with 7 bases between them.

This clonotype was seen many times. The J gene is TRBJ2-7, the V gene TRBV3-1, with 14 bases lining up with TRBD2. Per the germline V gene, CDR1 is LGHDT and CDR2 is YNNKEL (reference sequence). The CDR3 covers 14 residues. V dropped 3 bases and J dropped 6; count of bases not matched to a gene: 1. The CDR3 nucleotides are TGTGCCAGCAGCCACGGACTAGCGGGAGGCGAGCAGTACTTC. The encoded protein is CASSHGLAGGEQYF.

This rearrangement joins TRBV7-9 to TRBJ2-7; D may be TRBD1 (6 bases). Germline V lookup: CDR1 SEHNR, CDR2 FQNEAQ (reference sequence). V was trimmed by 6 bases and J by 7 bases, leaving 19 bases between them. This CDR3 is 14 amino acids long. The CDR3 coding sequence is TGTGCCAGCAGACAAACAGGGAGAGAGGGTGAGCAGTACTTC. This gives the protein CASRQTGREGEQYF. Supplemented by reference TRBV7-9 and TRBJ2-7, the full variable domain reads DTGVSQNPRHKITKRGQNVTFRCDPISEHNRLYWYRQTLGQGPEFLTYFQNEAQLEKSRLLSDRFSAERPKGSFSTLEIQRTEQGDSAMYLCASRQTGREGEQYFGPGTRLTVT.

This clonotype was counted at least ten times. Written as DNA, the CDR3 is TGCAGTGCTAGCCAGGGGACAGGGTACGAGCAGTACTTC. It yields the protein CSASQGTGYEQYF. V is TRBV20-1 and J is TRBJ2-7, with TRBD1 identical over 9 bases. With 3 bases clipped from V and 4 bases from J, the junction kept 4 bases outside the gene matches. The CDR3 covers 13 residues. The germline gives CDR1 DFQATT, CDR2 SNEGSKA (reference sequence).

A few counts support this clonotype. The chain has TRBV29-1 and TRBJ1-1; D unresolved. The V and J ends lost 8 bases and 0 bases respectively, with 7 bases between them. This CDR3 has 11 residues. CDR1 SQVTM and CDR2 ANQGSEA come from the germline V gene. The CDR3 here is CSQALNTEAFF. The CDR3 DNA follows: TGCAGCCAAGCTTTGAACACTGAAGCTTTCTTT.

This clonotype was counted a few times. One end of the junction is discordant with germline, which a read error may explain. J is TRBJ2-7 and V is TRBV7-9; D is unclear. The germline V gene has CDR1 SEHNR and CDR2 FQNEAQ (reference sequence). The CDR3 loop spans 15 amino acids. The CDR3 sequence: CASRPLQRTSYEQYF. CDR3 DNA sequence: TGCGCCAGCAGACCCCTCCAGCGCACCTCCTACGAGCAGTACTTC.

This clonotype was counted ten times or more. The chain employs TRBV29-1 and TRBJ1-2; D not certain. Germline-derived CDR1 and CDR2 are SQVTM and ANQGSEA. This CDR3 has 12 residues. V was trimmed by 5 bases and J by 4 bases, leaving 11 bases between them. This chain's CDR3 is CSVSEPTYGYTF. Here the CDR3 DNA reads TGCAGCGTTTCGGAGCCTACCTATGGCTACACCTTC.

This clonotype was found a few times. CDR3 region: CASSQAPYSNQPQHF. The CDR3 nucleotides are TGTGCCAGCAGCCAGGCCCCATATAGCAATCAGCCCCAGCATTTT. The chain couples TRBV3-1 to TRBJ1-5; D is unresolved. CDR3 size: 15 residues. V shed 3 bases and J shed 0 bases, with 9 bases lying between them. Germline values: CDR1 LGHDT, CDR2 YNNKEL (reference sequence).

The rearrangement uses TRBV19 and TRBJ1-5, with no clear D. The V and J ends lost 1 base and 1 base respectively, with 8 bases between them. Germline CDR1 reads LNHDA; CDR2 reads SQIVND (reference sequence). The CDR3 has 15 amino acids. CDR3 residues: CASSIATASNQPQHF. DNA for the CDR3: TGTGCCAGTAGTATAGCCACCGCGAGCAATCAGCCCCAGCATTTT.

A remark on this clonotype: This may stem from a read error, because a much larger clone lies one nucleotide away. V usage is TRBV4-3 and J usage is TRBJ1-4, with D unclear. There are 14 residues in the CDR3. Germline V gene data show CDR1 as LGHNA and CDR2 as YSLEER. The CDR3 sequence is CTSSHRVPYEKLFF. DNA of the CDR3: TGCACCAGCAGCCATCGGGTCCCCTATGAAAAACTGTTTTTT.

This CDR3 is CASSLGGSGTQYF. Here the CDR3 DNA reads TGTGCCAGCAGCTTAGGGGGATCGGGGACCCAGTACTTC. The chain has TRBV7-7 and TRBJ2-5; D is unresolved. Per germline, CDR1 SSHAT and CDR2 FNYEAQ (reference sequence). The CDR3 is 13 amino acids. The V and J ends lost 1 base and 7 bases respectively, with 10 bases between them.

This clonotype was observed once. A much bigger clone sits one base away, suggesting this may be a read error. J is TRBJ1-6 and V is TRBV10-3; 9 nucleotides agree with TRBD1. From germline, CDR1 is ENHRY and CDR2 SYGVKD. The CDR3 covers 15 residues. The CDR3 reads CASSGVGQGNSPLHF. CDR3 DNA: TGTGCCAGCAGTGGCGTTGGACAGGGGAATTCACCCCTCCACTTT.

This clonotype has ten or more counts. The genes are TRBV2 and TRBJ2-7; D ambiguous. The CDR3 loop spans 17 amino acids. Germline loops: CDR1 SNHLY, CDR2 FYNNEI. Trimming took 0 bases from V and 0 from J, leaving 15 bases between them. The CDR3 is CASSEAFSDGSSYEQYF. The CDR3 region has the DNA TGTGCCAGCAGTGAAGCGTTCTCGGATGGAAGCTCCTACGAGCAGTACTTC.

This clonotype showed up many times. This rearrangement joins TRBV19 to TRBJ1-5, with D uncertain. Germline CDR1 and CDR2: LNHDA and SQIVND (reference sequence). CDR3 length: 16 amino acids. Trimming stripped 3 bases from V and 1 base from J, with 13 bases between. CDR3 bases: TGTGCCAGTAGTATCCCAATTAGGTTGAGCAATCAGCCCCAGCATTTT. Translation gives CASSIPIRLSNQPQHF.

This clonotype came up once. This chain joins TRBV29-1 and TRBJ2-5, with D perhaps matching TRBD2 (6 bases). Trimming removed 6 bases at V and 5 bases at J, with 22 bases between. In germline, CDR1 is SQVTM, CDR2 ANQGSEA. This CDR3 region has 15 residues. DNA for the CDR3: TGCAGCGTAGGCCTTGTAGAGGTCCGGGGGGAGACCCAGTACTTC. Protein sequence: CSVGLVEVRGETQYF.

V is TRBV24-1 and J is TRBJ2-5, with 9 bases that match TRBD1. Germline CDR1 is KGHDR and CDR2 is SFDVKD. The CDR3 loop spans 16 amino acids. V gave up 5 bases and J gave up 5 bases; unmatched junction bases: 11. The CDR3 loop reads CATSGEQGQGWETQYF. CDR3 nucleotides: TGTGCCACCAGTGGCGAGCAGGGACAGGGTTGGGAGACCCAGTACTTC.

This rearrangement joins TRBV29-1 to TRBJ1-2; D not resolved. Germline lookup yields CDR1 SQVTM and CDR2 ANQGSEA. The V end was cut by 2 bases, the J end by 8 bases, with 12 bases between. The CDR3 sequence is 12 residues long. The chain's CDR3 is CSVEKELGGYTF. In DNA form, the CDR3 reads TGCAGCGTTGAAAAGGAGTTGGGAGGCTACACCTTC.

This clonotype was counted ten times or more. J is TRBJ1-2 and V is TRBV6-2 or TRBV6-3; no clear D gene. CDR1 is MNHEY, CDR2 SVGEGT, per germline. Trimming took 0 bases from V and 3 from J, leaving 8 bases between them. The CDR3 has 14 residues. CDR3: CASSYSIADYGYTF. CDR3 sequence (DNA): TGTGCCAGCAGTTACTCCATCGCGGACTATGGCTACACCTTC.

This clonotype has a count of ten or more. This rearrangement joins TRBV19 to TRBJ1-1; 7 bases align to TRBD1. In germline, CDR1 is LNHDA, CDR2 SQIVND (reference sequence). The CDR3 runs 15 residues. J was trimmed by 1 base and V by 5 bases; bases with no gene match: 7. CDR3 in DNA: TGTGCCAGTAGTTATAACAGGGGAGAGAACACTGAAGCTTTCTTT. It is translated as CASSYNRGENTEAFF. Full variable domain (outside the CDR3, taken from reference TRBV19 and TRBJ1-1): DGGITQSPKYLFRKEGQNVTLSCEQNLNHDAMYWYRQDPGQGLRLIYYSQIVNDFQKGDIAEGYSVSREKKESFPLTVTSAQKNPTAFYLCASSYNRGENTEAFFGQGTRLTVV.

This clonotype was seen at least ten times. The V and J genes are TRBV7-2 and TRBJ1-2, with D possibly being TRBD1 (6 bases). CDR1 is SGHTA and CDR2 is FQGNSA in the germline V gene. With 1 base removed from V and 4 bases from J, the gap between germline ends came to 16 bases. CDR3 length equals 16 residues. Here the CDR3 reads CASSLVSRRGGYGYTF. The CDR3 DNA reads as TGTGCCAGCAGCTTAGTGTCTCGCAGGGGAGGCTATGGCTACACCTTC.

The chain carries TRBV19 and TRBJ2-6; 9 bases are shared with TRBD1. This CDR3 has 15 residues. The germline V gene has CDR1 LNHDA and CDR2 SQIVND (reference sequence). The V gene end was trimmed by 8 bases and the J gene end by 4 bases; junction bases not matched to a gene: 6. The CDR3: CASAQGAPGANVLTF. The CDR3 nucleotides are TGTGCCAGTGCACAGGGGGCGCCAGGGGCCAACGTCCTGACTTTC.